The next 32 T cell receptor beta chains were all read from a single sample in a study of blood T cell repertoires in COVID-19. Clones were read by immunoSEQ multiplex PCR, and TCRdb kept only the in-frame ones, dropping some. The sample consists of 400,000 to 450,000 clones, 80% to 95% of them appearing once. The specimen was PBMCs or T cells enriched from blood (not recorded which). All receptors derive from a man between 18 and 35 years old who had recovered from COVID-19.

The chain has TRBV7-9 and TRBJ2-1; no firm D call. Trimming cost V 5 bases and J 6 bases, with 8 bases left between them. This CDR3 is built from 12 residues. The germline CDR1 and CDR2 sequences are SEHNR and FQNEAQ (reference sequence). CDR3 sequence (DNA): TGTGCCAGCAGCCGAGTTAGCAATGAGCAGTTCTTC. Protein sequence: CASSRVSNEQFF.

This clone was observed a single time. The chain couples TRBV13 to TRBJ2-5, with 11 bases aligning to TRBD2. V was clipped by 5 bases and J by 5 bases; unmatched bases: 16. CDR3 length: 18 amino acids. The germline V gene encodes CDR1 PRHDT and CDR2 FYEKMQ (reference sequence). DNA for the CDR3: TGTGCCAGCAGCCCCCCGGGACTAGCGGTCTTCAGGGGCGAGACCCAGTACTTC. Encoded protein: CASSPPGLAVFRGETQYF.

The rearrangement uses TRBV28 and TRBJ2-4; D is unclear. The germline V gene encodes CDR1 MDHEN and CDR2 SYDVKM. This CDR3 has 16 residues. With 5 bases removed from V and 0 bases from J, the gap between germline ends came to 14 bases. In DNA form, the CDR3 reads TGTGCCAGCAGTGAGACGGTTCCGGGAGCCAAAAACATTCAGTACTTC. Amino acid sequence: CASSETVPGAKNIQYF.

The CDR3 here is CATSGQSEKLFF. The DNA of the CDR3 is TGTGCCACCAGTGGACAGAGCGAAAAACTGTTTTTT. The rearrangement links TRBV24-1 to TRBJ1-4; TRBD1 might be the D (5 bases). Germline V gives CDR1 KGHDR, CDR2 SFDVKD. V was shortened by 5 bases and J by 8 bases, with 8 bases between the two germline ends. The CDR3 loop spans 12 amino acids.

V and J are TRBV2 and TRBJ2-1, with D possibly matching TRBD2 (5 bases). The CDR3 loop spans 13 amino acids. V was clipped by 4 bases and J by 6 bases, with 10 bases between them. CDR1 and CDR2 (germline): SNHLY, FYNNEI. Written as DNA, the CDR3 is TGTGCCAGCAGTGTAGAGGGTGTCAATGAGCAGTTCTTC. Protein: CASSVEGVNEQFF.

This clone has a single count. The J gene is TRBJ2-3, the V gene TRBV7-9; TRBD2 aligns across 10 bases. There are 16 residues in the CDR3. Germline V CDR1 and CDR2: SEHNR, FQNEAQ (reference sequence). Trimming at V came to 0 bases and at J to 4 bases, leaving 4 bases not matched to a gene. Here the CDR3 reads CASSLAGTSASDTQYF. The CDR3 nucleotides read TGTGCCAGCAGCTTAGCCGGGACTAGCGCCTCAGATACGCAGTATTTT.

A single count supports this clone. The chain uses TRBV10-1 and TRBJ1-5; D not resolved. Trimming shortened V by 3 bases and J by 5 bases, and 11 bases separated the two germline ends. CDR1 is WNHNN, CDR2 SYGVQD, per germline (reference sequence). CDR3 length: 14 residues. The CDR3 here is CASSDGGWDQPQHF. CDR3 DNA sequence: TGCGCCAGCAGTGACGGAGGTTGGGATCAGCCCCAGCATTTT.

The V gene is TRBV7-2, the J gene TRBJ2-4; 7 bases line up with TRBD1. The CDR3 totals 15 residues. Looked up from germline, CDR1 is SGHTA and CDR2 is FQGNSA. V dropped 5 bases and J dropped 3; count of bases not matched to a gene: 7. Here the CDR3 reads CASSRFGDSKNIQYF. The CDR3 DNA reads TGTGCCAGCAGCCGCTTTGGGGACAGCAAAAACATTCAGTACTTC. Based on the CDR3 plus reference TRBV7-2 and TRBJ2-4, the full variable domain is GAGVSQSPSNKVTEKGKDVELRCDPISGHTALYWYRQSLGQGLEFLIYFQGNSAPDKSGLPSDRFSAERTGGSVSTLTIQRTQQEDSAVYLCASSRFGDSKNIQYFGAGTRLSVL.

This chain uses TRBV5-4 with TRBJ2-7; 7 bases fit TRBD1. The junction had 10 bases not matched to a gene; V was cut back by 4 bases and J by 3 bases. The CDR3 is made up of 15 amino acids. Germline CDR1 SGHNT, CDR2 YYREEE (reference sequence). CDR3 residues: CASSPVDRVNYEQYF. The CDR3 DNA reads as TGTGCCAGCAGCCCGGTCGACAGGGTGAACTACGAGCAGTACTTC.

The chain links TRBV28 to TRBJ1-4, with 9 positions matching TRBD1. This CDR3 is built from 15 residues. The V and J ends lost 6 bases and 5 bases, in that order; junction bases with no gene match: 7. The germline V gene has CDR1 MDHEN and CDR2 SYDVKM. The CDR3 bases are TGTGCCAGCAGACCGGCGGGGACAGGGAATGAAAAACTGTTTTTT. It is translated as CASRPAGTGNEKLFF.

The chain couples TRBV14 to TRBJ1-1; D gene ambiguous. The CDR3 is made up of 12 amino acids. Germline V lookup: CDR1 SGHDN, CDR2 FVKESK. The V end was cut by 0 bases, the J end by 11 bases, with 10 bases between. The CDR3: CASSQDGRTAFF. The CDR3 DNA reads as TGTGCCAGCAGCCAAGACGGGAGAACGGCTTTCTTT.

V gene TRBV19 combines with J gene TRBJ2-3, with TRBD1 as a possible D gene (5 bases). The ends were cut back, 8 bases at V and 2 bases at J, with 11 bases in the middle. Germline loops: CDR1 LNHDA, CDR2 SQIVND (reference sequence). The CDR3 covers 13 residues. This CDR3 is CASARQHTDTQYF. In DNA, the CDR3 is TGTGCCAGTGCTCGACAGCACACAGATACGCAGTATTTT.

In DNA, the CDR3 is TGCGCCAGCAGCGGAACGGGGATTCAGTACTTC. Protein: CASSGTGIQYF. The V gene is TRBV5-1, the J gene TRBJ2-4; maybe TRBD2 (5 bases). CDR1 and CDR2 from the germline V gene are SGHRS and YFSETQ. This CDR3 has 11 residues. Trimming took off 4 bases at V and 10 bases at J, with 9 bases between the two ends.

The chain has TRBV12-5 and TRBJ1-1; D call uncertain. The germline V gene encodes CDR1 LGHNT and CDR2 FRNRAP. The V gene lost 6 bases and the J gene lost 3 bases, with 14 bases spanning the gap. This CDR3 is built from 14 residues. The CDR3 DNA reads as TGTGCTAGTGGCCAAGGAGTTTCCTACACTGAAGCTTTCTTT. Translated, it gives CASGQGVSYTEAFF. Together with reference TRBV12-5 and TRBJ1-1, the CDR3 gives the full variable domain: DARVTQTPRHKVTEMGQEVTMRCQPILGHNTVFWYRQTMMQGLELLAYFRNRAPLDDSGMPKDRFSAEMPDATLATLKIQPSEPRDSAVYFCASGQGVSYTEAFFGQGTRLTVV.

The chain has TRBV18 and TRBJ1-2; the match to TRBD1 covers 7 bases. CDR1 and CDR2 (germline): KGHSH, LQKENI. The CDR3 has 13 residues. V shed 2 bases and J 12 bases; nucleotides not matched to a gene: 9. The CDR3 region has the DNA TGTGCCAGCTCACCAGACAGGGTTGAGGTCAACACCTTC. As protein: CASSPDRVEVNTF.

This clone was observed a handful of times. The chain carries TRBV10-3 and TRBJ1-3; TRBD1 is a possible D gene (6 bases). The germline V gene encodes CDR1 ENHRY and CDR2 SYGVKD. The CDR3 has 15 residues. Trimming cost V 5 bases and J 3 bases, with 14 bases left between them. The CDR3 nucleotides are TGTGCCATCAGTTACGGGACACTCGGTGGAAACACCATATATTTT. Encoded protein: CAISYGTLGGNTIYF.

This clone was recorded only once. The chain links TRBV4-1 to TRBJ1-4, with D possibly TRBD1 on 5 matching bases. Germline assignment: CDR1 MGHRA and CDR2 YSYEKL. This CDR3 is 17 amino acids long. The V end was cut by 0 bases, the J end by 2 bases, with 13 bases between. In DNA, the CDR3 is TGCGCCAGCAGCCAAGACGAACAGGATTGGACTAATGAAAAACTGTTTTTT. As protein: CASSQDEQDWTNEKLFF.

This clone appeared a few times. The J gene is TRBJ2-2, the V gene TRBV7-3; possible D gene TRBD1, 6 bases. CDR3 length: 14 residues. CDR1 is SGHTA, CDR2 FQGTGA, per germline. Between the trimmed V and J ends, which lost 5 bases and 4 bases, there was a span of 11 bases. CDR3 protein: CASSLGQSTGELFF. CDR3 nucleotide sequence: TGTGCCAGCAGCCTAGGACAGTCCACCGGGGAGCTGTTTTTT.

This clone was detected only a few times. The chain is built from TRBV6-5 and TRBJ2-1; 12 bases map to TRBD2. The CDR3 extends over 15 amino acids. J lost 4 bases, V lost 6 bases, and 4 bases had no gene match. Germline lookup yields CDR1 MNHEY and CDR2 SVGAGI. The CDR3 DNA is TGTGCCAGCAGGCCCGGGACTAGCGGGTACAATGAGCAGTTCTTC. Residues: CASRPGTSGYNEQFF.

This clone occurred once. This sample includes further DNA sequences coding for the same CDR3. The chain joins TRBV12-3 or TRBV12-4 to TRBJ1-1; no clear D gene. V lost 5 bases to trimming and J lost 1 base, with 8 bases between them. The CDR3 is made up of 13 amino acids. CDR3 in amino acids: CASSPLANTEAFF. Here the CDR3 DNA reads TGTGCCAGCAGTCCCTTGGCGAACACTGAAGCTTTCTTT.

The chain has TRBV19 and TRBJ1-1, with no clear D. Trimming pared 3 bases from V and 0 bases from J, leaving 20 bases between. The CDR3 consists of 18 residues. Per germline, CDR1 LNHDA and CDR2 SQIVND (reference sequence). CDR3 sequence (DNA): TGTGCCAGTAGTATTAATCGGGAGAGGAGATCTATGAACACTGAAGCTTTCTTT. Translating gives CASSINRERRSMNTEAFF.

The J gene is TRBJ2-1, the V gene TRBV4-1, with 8 bases matching TRBD2. Germline V gene lookup returns CDR1 MGHRA and CDR2 YSYEKL. This CDR3 has 17 amino acids. The ends lost 1 base at V and 8 bases at J; junction bases unmatched: 13. CDR3: CASSQGSGTRVLDEQFF. CDR3 DNA sequence: TGCGCCAGCAGCCAAGGGTCCGGGACTAGGGTTCTCGATGAGCAGTTCTTC.

In this sample, this clone turned up once. V gene TRBV20-1 combines with J gene TRBJ1-2; D is perhaps TRBD1 (6 bases). From germline, CDR1 is DFQATT and CDR2 SNEGSKA (reference sequence). V lost 3 bases and J 5 bases, leaving 13 bases between the germline ends. The CDR3 loop spans 13 amino acids. Here the CDR3 reads CSASTGLRYGYTF. DNA for the CDR3: TGCAGTGCTAGTACAGGGTTACGGTATGGCTACACCTTC.

V gene TRBV6-5 combines with J gene TRBJ2-4, with 7 bases lining up with TRBD1. V lost 7 bases, J lost 5 bases, and 11 bases stayed unmatched. This CDR3 region has 15 residues. Germline V gene sequence: CDR1 MNHEY, CDR2 SVGAGI. The CDR3 sequence: CASKQKPQGENIQYF. DNA of the CDR3: TGTGCCAGCAAGCAAAAACCCCAGGGGGAAAACATTCAGTACTTC.

The chain joins TRBV3-1 (or the pseudogene TRBV3-2) to TRBJ1-2; D is unclear. In germline, CDR1 is LGHDT, CDR2 YNNKEL (reference sequence). V shed 0 bases and J shed 2 bases, with 4 bases lying between them. The CDR3 runs 13 residues. The CDR3: CASSQDRNYGYTF. CDR3 DNA sequence: TGTGCCAGCAGCCAAGATCGGAACTATGGCTACACCTTC.

The CDR3 coding sequence is TGCAGCGTTGATCGGGGGGGGCTTGATACGCAGTATTTT. This translates into CSVDRGGLDTQYF. The V call is TRBV29-1, the J call TRBJ2-3; 8 nucleotides align to TRBD2. CDR3 length: 13 residues. J lost 6 bases, V lost 3 bases, and 5 bases had no gene match. Germline values: CDR1 SQVTM, CDR2 ANQGSEA.

This chain connects TRBV6-4 to TRBJ2-6; D call uncertain. CDR1 is MRHNA and CDR2 is SNTAGT in the germline V gene. The CDR3 loop spans 19 amino acids. V was trimmed by 3 bases and J by 4 bases, leaving 22 bases between them. CDR3 sequence: CASSESVAPLESGANVLTF. The CDR3, as DNA: TGTGCCAGCAGTGAGTCCGTAGCTCCGCTCGAATCCGGGGCCAACGTCCTGACTTTC.

The genes are TRBV5-5 and TRBJ2-7; TRBD1 aligns across 7 bases. Germline CDR1 is SGHKS and CDR2 is YYEKEE (reference sequence). V trimming: 4 bases; J trimming: 2 bases; junction bases outside the gene matches: 3. This CDR3 comprises 13 residues. The CDR3 region has the DNA TGTGCCAGCAGCCACACAGGGGCCTACGAGCAGTACTTC. Its protein is CASSHTGAYEQYF.

This sequence joins TRBV10-3 and TRBJ2-2; 8 nucleotides match TRBD2. Germline V gene sequence: CDR1 ENHRY, CDR2 SYGVKD. V lost 7 bases, J lost 3 bases, and 4 bases stayed unmatched. CDR3 length equals 14 residues. The CDR3 sequence is CAITGGADTGELFF. The CDR3 bases are TGTGCCATCACGGGGGGGGCAGACACCGGGGAGCTGTTTTTT.

Concerning this clone: A clone one base away is much larger, so this may be a read error. V and J are TRBV5-6 and TRBJ1-1, with TRBD1 matching over 7 bases. The V and J ends lost 1 base and 4 bases, in that order; junction bases with no gene match: 1. The germline gives CDR1 SGHDT, CDR2 YYEEEE. This CDR3 is built from 13 residues. The CDR3 spells CASSLPGGTEAFF. In DNA, the CDR3 is TGTGCCAGCAGCTTGCCAGGGGGCACTGAAGCTTTCTTT.

J is TRBJ2-7 and V is TRBV2; 8 bases fit TRBD1. V lost 6 bases and J lost 6; bases outside the gene matches: 4. Germline CDR1 SNHLY, CDR2 FYNNEI. The CDR3 is 12 amino acids. The CDR3 bases are TGTGCCAGCAGCGGGACAGGAGGCGAGCAGTACTTC. It translates to CASSGTGGEQYF.

The gene calls are TRBV9 and TRBJ1-2; D is perhaps TRBD1 (5 bases). With 3 bases removed from V and 0 bases from J, the gap between germline ends came to 15 bases. The CDR3 contains 16 residues. The V gene's germline CDR1 is SGDLS and CDR2 YYNGEE. The CDR3: CASSATRAGTNYGYTF. CDR3 nucleotides: TGTGCCAGCAGCGCCACACGGGCAGGGACTAACTATGGCTACACCTTC. The full variable domain, rest sourced from reference TRBV9 and TRBJ1-2, is DSGVTQTPKHLITATGQRVTLRCSPRSGDLSVYWYQQSLDQGLQFLIQYYNGEERAKGNILERFSAQQFPDLHSELNLSSLELGDSALYFCASSATRAGTNYGYTFGSGTRLTVV.